The 29 T cell receptor beta chains below all came from one sample that was sequenced in a study of shared clonotypes between healthy human individuals (dated by TCRdb to about 2020). Preparation of the library involved the immunoSEQ multiplex PCR assay. TCRdb retrieved this table from immuneACCESS and kept in-frame rearrangements only. Not all clones are present; in checked studies, unresolved V genes account for under half, and no reason is known for the remainder. Here the sample has about a million clones; approximately 70% occur a single time. Of the sample, approximately 1.5% falls within the top ten clones. Sequencing used memory CD4+ T cells sorted from blood. The intended sense of this specimen's cell subset or site label: CD45RA-negative fraction. The receptor set was obtained from a man aged 18 to 30 in good health.

This clone has just one count. The chain combines TRBV5-1 with TRBJ2-4, with 7 bases aligning to TRBD2. CDR3 length: 15 amino acids. Germline-derived CDR1 and CDR2 are SGHRS and YFSETQ. Trimming removed 2 bases from V and 5 bases from J; junction bases left unmatched: 7. CDR3 in amino acids: CASSFTSGAQNIQYF. The CDR3 DNA sequence: TGCGCCAGCAGCTTTACCAGCGGGGCCCAAAACATTCAGTACTTC.

The chain combines TRBV11-2 with TRBJ1-6; tentative D call: TRBD1 (5 bases). V was clipped by 1 base and J by 0 bases, with 7 bases between them. Germline CDR1 and CDR2: SGHAT and FQNNGV. The CDR3 covers 16 residues. Here the CDR3 DNA reads TGTGCCAGCAGCTTAGGGGGCAGCTCCTATAATTCACCCCTCCACTTT. Its protein product is CASSLGGSSYNSPLHF.

The chain uses TRBV28 and TRBJ1-5; perhaps TRBD1 as D (5 bases). Germline-derived CDR1 and CDR2 are MDHEN and SYDVKM. The CDR3 totals 14 residues. V was trimmed by 6 bases and J by 6 bases, leaving 15 bases between them. The DNA of the CDR3 is TGTGCCAGCAGGCTCAGGGTTTCCAGTCAGCCCCAGCATTTT. It specifies CASRLRVSSQPQHF.

The rearrangement links TRBV7-9 to TRBJ1-5; no clear D. CDR3 size: 14 residues. Germline-derived CDR1 and CDR2 are SEHNR and FQNEAQ (reference sequence). V was cut by 4 bases and J by 5 bases, with 12 bases left in between. The CDR3 DNA reads TGTGCCAGCAGCTCCGCGGCCTGGGATCAGCCCCAGCATTTT. Amino acids: CASSSAAWDQPQHF.

A note on this clone: The sample carries other DNA sequences with the same CDR3. The gene calls are TRBV7-2 and TRBJ2-7; D ambiguous. Per the germline V gene, CDR1 is SGHTA and CDR2 is FQGNSA. The CDR3 runs 14 residues. V dropped 1 base and J dropped 0 bases, with 7 bases sitting between them. In DNA form, the CDR3 reads TGTGCCAGCAGCTTAGTTGCCAGCTCCTACGAGCAGTACTTC. Translation: CASSLVASSYEQYF.

This clone showed up just once. The V gene is TRBV4-2, the J gene TRBJ1-2; D is ambiguous. With 4 bases removed from V and 8 bases from J, the gap between germline ends came to 14 bases. The CDR3 spans 13 residues. Looked up from germline, CDR1 is LGHNA and CDR2 is YNFKEQ. This chain's CDR3 is CASSPELGSGYTF. DNA for the CDR3: TGTGCCAGCAGCCCCGAACTGGGTTCAGGCTACACCTTC.

This clone appeared a few times. The J gene is TRBJ2-7, the V gene TRBV29-1, with 8 bases that match TRBD2. The germline CDR1 and CDR2 sequences are SQVTM and ANQGSEA. V trimming: 6 bases; J trimming: 2 bases; junction bases outside the gene matches: 3. The length of the CDR3 is 12 residues. The CDR3 bases are TGCAGCGTCGGGGGGGAACCCTACGAGCAGTACTTC. Encoded protein: CSVGGEPYEQYF.

This clone was detected a few times. This CDR3 is also generated by other DNA sequences in the sample. V usage is TRBV27 and J usage is TRBJ2-3; possibly TRBD1 for D (5 bases). The germline V gene encodes CDR1 MNHEY and CDR2 SMNVEV (reference sequence). The CDR3 loop spans 13 amino acids. Trimming took off 3 bases at V and 5 bases at J, with 9 bases between the two ends. The CDR3 loop reads CASSLGRGDTQYF. The CDR3, as DNA: TGTGCCAGCAGTTTGGGTAGGGGAGATACGCAGTATTTT.

CDR3 protein: CASSLGVSRRGAHTGELFF. The DNA for the CDR3 is TGTGCCAGCAGCTTAGGAGTGAGTCGGCGGGGGGCCCACACCGGGGAGCTGTTTTTT. The V and J genes are TRBV7-2 and TRBJ2-2, with 8 positions matching TRBD2. V lost 1 base to trimming and J lost 3 bases; unmatched junction nucleotides: 13. Germline V gives CDR1 SGHTA, CDR2 FQGNSA. There are 19 residues in the CDR3.

This clone was seen once. The CDR3 region is CASSFYRSGQSNEKLFF. The CDR3 bases are TGTGCCAGCAGCTTTTATCGCTCGGGACAGTCTAATGAAAAACTGTTTTTT. The gene calls are TRBV5-5 and TRBJ1-4, with TRBD1 identical over 7 bases. The CDR3 length is 17 residues. V gave up 2 bases and J gave up 3 bases; unmatched junction bases: 10. The germline V gene encodes CDR1 SGHKS and CDR2 YYEKEE (reference sequence).

V gene TRBV6-1 combines with J gene TRBJ2-5; 9 nucleotides agree with TRBD2. V trimming: 7 bases; J trimming: 1 base; junction bases outside the gene matches: 7. The CDR3 runs 15 residues. From germline, CDR1 is MNHNS and CDR2 SASEGT. CDR3 region: CASTEQRGVQETQYF. The CDR3, as DNA: TGTGCCAGCACCGAGCAGCGGGGGGTCCAAGAGACCCAGTACTTC.

This clone has just one count. The gene calls are TRBV18 and TRBJ1-1, with 10 positions matching TRBD1. Germline lookup yields CDR1 KGHSH and CDR2 LQKENI. The CDR3 totals 14 residues. V dropped 4 bases and J dropped 5; count of bases not matched to a gene: 4. Here the CDR3 DNA reads TGTGCCAGCTCACGTGGACAGGGGGGGACTGAAGCTTTCTTT. It translates to CASSRGQGGTEAFF.

This clone turned up a few times. The chain carries TRBV19 and TRBJ1-2, with a tentative D call TRBD1 (6 bases). The CDR3 has 13 residues. V lost 10 bases, J lost 4 bases, and 16 bases lay in between. Germline V lookup: CDR1 LNHDA, CDR2 SQIVND (reference sequence). The chain's CDR3 is CATKSQGSYGYTF. CDR3 sequence (DNA): TGTGCCACGAAGTCGCAGGGGAGCTATGGCTACACCTTC.

This clone came up a few times. This chain uses TRBV6-5 with TRBJ1-2; unclear D gene. This CDR3 is built from 12 residues. With 7 bases removed from V and 8 bases from J, the gap between germline ends came to 14 bases. Germline V CDR1 and CDR2: MNHEY, SVGAGI. The CDR3 nucleotides read TGTGCCAGCACTAGGTGGATGGAGGGCTACACCTTC. The encoded protein is CASTRWMEGYTF.

CDR3 loop: CAIAKALAAGELFF. CDR3 DNA: TGTGCCATCGCCAAGGCGCTAGCGGCCGGGGAGCTGTTTTTT. This chain links TRBV10-3 with TRBJ2-2, with 7 bases lining up with TRBD2. From germline, CDR1 is ENHRY and CDR2 SYGVKD. The ends lost 8 bases at V and 6 bases at J; junction bases unmatched: 9. The CDR3 sequence is 14 residues long.

This clone appeared once. This may come from a read error, since a much larger clone is one base off. At the DNA level, this CDR3 is encoded by other sequences in the same sample as well. The V and J genes are TRBV2 and TRBJ1-2; D gene unclear. The CDR3 runs 11 residues. V gave up 6 bases and J gave up 3 bases, with 5 bases separating them. The germline CDR1 and CDR2 sequences are SNHLY and FYNNEI. CDR3 loop: CASSGDYGYTF. DNA of the CDR3: TGTGCCAGCAGCGGGGACTATGGCTACACCTTC.

This clone was counted a single time. V usage is TRBV7-9 and J usage is TRBJ2-2; 10 nucleotides agree with TRBD2. The germline CDR1 and CDR2 sequences are SEHNR and FQNEAQ (reference sequence). The CDR3 has 16 amino acids. Trimming removed 5 bases from V and 4 bases from J; junction bases left unmatched: 7. The CDR3: CASSPSGRASTGELFF. In DNA form, the CDR3 reads TGTGCCAGCAGCCCAAGCGGGAGGGCCAGCACCGGGGAGCTGTTTTTT.

This clone has just a few counts. The chain links TRBV2 to TRBJ2-1; the match to TRBD2 covers 14 bases. CDR1 is SNHLY, CDR2 FYNNEI, per germline. Trimming took 6 bases from V and 6 from J; bases not matched to a gene: 4. The CDR3 runs 15 residues. The CDR3 loop reads CASRATSGRGNEQFF. The CDR3 DNA reads TGTGCCAGCAGGGCGACTAGCGGGAGGGGCAATGAGCAGTTCTTC.

CDR3 bases: TGTGCCAGCAGCAAGGAGACAGGGGACATTCAGTACTTC. Its protein is CASSKETGDIQYF. The rearrangement links TRBV5-6 to TRBJ2-4, with 8 bases aligning to TRBD1. Germline V gives CDR1 SGHDT, CDR2 YYEEEE. Trimming at V came to 4 bases and at J to 8 bases, leaving 5 bases not matched to a gene. This CDR3 contains 13 residues. Drawing the rest from reference TRBV5-6 and TRBJ2-4, the complete variable domain is DAGVTQSPTHLIKTRGQQVTLRCSPKSGHDTVSWYQQALGQGPQFIFQYYEEEERQRGNFPDRFSGHQFPNYSSELNVNALLLGDSALYLCASSKETGDIQYFGAGTRLSVL.

This clone was picked up one time. The chain combines TRBV10-1 with TRBJ2-7, with a possible D match to TRBD1 (5 bases). Germline CDR1 and CDR2: WNHNN and SYGVQD (reference sequence). This CDR3 comprises 15 residues. The V and J ends lost 8 bases and 0 bases respectively, with 17 bases between them. The CDR3 reads CASSRVRVFSYEQYF. CDR3 coding DNA: TGCGCCAGCTCAAGGGTCAGGGTTTTCTCCTACGAGCAGTACTTC.

This clone was picked up one time. This CDR3 is also generated by other DNA sequences in the sample. V gene TRBV10-3 combines with J gene TRBJ2-1; D gene uncertain. This CDR3 region has 13 residues. V lost 3 bases and J 6 bases, leaving 9 bases between the germline ends. The germline V gene has CDR1 ENHRY and CDR2 SYGVKD. The CDR3 protein is CAISEGSSNEQFF. Here the CDR3 DNA reads TGTGCCATCAGTGAAGGTAGCAGCAATGAGCAGTTCTTC.

The chain carries TRBV30 and TRBJ1-6, with 7 bases identical to TRBD1. Germline CDR1 and CDR2: GTSNPN and SVGIG (reference sequence). This CDR3 contains 14 residues. Trimming took 3 bases from V and 8 from J; bases not matched to a gene: 7. The CDR3 coding sequence is TGTGCCTGGAGGGAAGGGGGCGGCTATTCACCCCTCCACTTT. Protein: CAWREGGGYSPLHF.

The chain carries TRBV10-2 and TRBJ1-1, with D unresolved. Germline loops: CDR1 WSHSY, CDR2 SAAADI. V dropped 0 bases and J dropped 0 bases, with 17 bases sitting between them. This CDR3 comprises 18 residues. The CDR3 region is CASSESLSSPSLNTEAFF. CDR3 bases: TGCGCCAGCAGTGAGTCGCTATCAAGTCCCAGTTTGAACACTGAAGCTTTCTTT.

This chain uses TRBV28 with TRBJ1-2; D unresolved. This CDR3 is built from 13 residues. The V gene's germline CDR1 is MDHEN and CDR2 SYDVKM. Trimming cost V 6 bases and J 4 bases, with 12 bases left between them. The CDR3, as DNA: TGTGCCAGCAGCCTTAGGTTGGTCTATGGCTACACCTTC. Translated, it gives CASSLRLVYGYTF.

The chain is built from TRBV6-4 and TRBJ2-2; possible D gene TRBD1, 6 bases. Germline V CDR1 and CDR2: MRHNA, SNTAGT. Deletions cut 6 bases from V and 4 bases from J, with 9 bases between. The CDR3 extends over 13 amino acids. CDR3 nucleotides: TGTGCCAGCAGCCGACAGGCCACCGGGGAGCTGTTTTTT. It codes for CASSRQATGELFF.

The rearrangement uses TRBV5-5 and TRBJ1-2; D remains unclear. Trimming took 0 bases from V and 4 from J, leaving 19 bases between them. CDR3 size: 17 residues. The germline V gene encodes CDR1 SGHKS and CDR2 YYEKEE (reference sequence). The CDR3 DNA sequence: TGTGCCAGCAGCTTGGTTCAAGGGCGCGGGCGACTCTATGGCTACACCTTC. Its translation is CASSLVQGRGRLYGYTF.

The chain links TRBV4-3 to TRBJ2-1, with 7 bases aligning to TRBD2. Looked up from germline, CDR1 is LGHNA and CDR2 is YSLEER. The CDR3 spans 16 residues. J lost 8 bases, V lost 0 bases, and 10 bases had no gene match. CDR3 in amino acids: CASSQEGGGRTHEQFF. The CDR3, as DNA: TGCGCCAGCAGCCAAGAGGGTGGCGGGAGAACTCATGAGCAGTTCTTC.

The J gene is TRBJ2-2, the V gene TRBV7-8; TRBD2 might be the D (5 bases). The germline V and J ends were trimmed by 10 bases and 3 bases, with 9 bases remaining between them. Germline V gene data show CDR1 as SGHVS and CDR2 as FQNEAQ. The length of the CDR3 is 12 residues. The CDR3 coding sequence is TGTGCCACCCGGACTCACACCGGGGAGCTGTTTTTT. Its protein product is CATRTHTGELFF.

This chain links TRBV7-9 with TRBJ2-7, with D uncertain. There are 14 residues in the CDR3. Germline assignment: CDR1 SEHNR and CDR2 FQNEAQ (reference sequence). The V and J ends lost 0 bases and 5 bases respectively, with 11 bases between them. The CDR3 loop is CASSLAETGDEQYF. The DNA for the CDR3 is TGTGCCAGCAGCTTAGCCGAGACCGGCGACGAGCAGTACTTC.